The clone carrying this T cell receptor beta chain was picked up a small number of times. The repertoire was sequenced with immunoSEQ multiplex PCR; TCRdb's copy has only in-frame clones and lacks some. Seen here are 200,000 to 250,000 clones, around nine tenths observed once, and the top ten hold roughly 2.5%. Germline V lookup: CDR1 SGHDT, CDR2 YYEEEE. CDR3 length equals 18 residues. V dropped 4 bases and J dropped 1; count of bases not matched to a gene: 16. The data originate from a study of blood T cell repertoires in COVID-19. The specimen was peripheral blood. The sequence was collected from a woman aged 55-69 years with acute or convalescent COVID-19. The chain joins TRBV5-6 to TRBJ1-2; 7 bases agree with TRBD1. The CDR3: CASSMLRDRWEDNYGYTF. The CDR3 region has the DNA TGTGCCAGCAGCATGCTCCGGGACAGATGGGAAGATAACTATGGCTACACCTTC.